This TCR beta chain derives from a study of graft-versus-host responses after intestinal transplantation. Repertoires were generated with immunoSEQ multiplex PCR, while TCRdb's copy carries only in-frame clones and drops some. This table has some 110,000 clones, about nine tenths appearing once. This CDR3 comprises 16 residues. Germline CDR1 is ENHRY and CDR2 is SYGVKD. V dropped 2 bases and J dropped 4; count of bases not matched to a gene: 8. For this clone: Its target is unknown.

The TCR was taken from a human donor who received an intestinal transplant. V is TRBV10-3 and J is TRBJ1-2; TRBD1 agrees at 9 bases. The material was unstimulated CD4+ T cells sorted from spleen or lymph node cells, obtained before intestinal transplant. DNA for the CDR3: TGTGCCATCAGTGAGCCTCGACAGGGGGGGGCCTATGGCTACACCTTC. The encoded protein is CAISEPRQGGAYGYTF.